The clone carrying this T cell receptor beta chain was observed at least ten times. As yet, its antigen is unknown. The data stem from a study of CD8 T cells in ankylosing spondylitis. The CDR3 spans 14 residues. Germline lookup yields CDR1 MDHEN and CDR2 SYDVKM. One entry per CDR3 protein, called by TCRdb with MiXCR from the 5' RACE reads. The repertoire holds about 300,000 distinct CDR3 sequences, with 11% as singletons. Notes on the study in general: Fewer than ten highly homologous variants made up a TCR beta motif that seemed to typify ankylosing spondylitis blood. Matched ankylosing spondylitis synovial fluid reportedly contained a significantly enriched population of disease-linked clones. Existing reports had already noted some motif variants in reactive arthritis synovial fluid and blood.

The source material was blood, either unsorted or a sorted T cell fraction (not recorded which). This sequence originates from a female donor with ankylosing spondylitis or in good health (not recorded which). The chain carries TRBV28 and TRBJ2-1; D unclear. The CDR3 DNA sequence: TGTGCACTACAGCCTGATGGTCCCTACAATGAGCAGTTCTTC. Translation gives CALQPDGPYNEQFF. Drawing the rest from reference TRBV28 and TRBJ2-1, the complete variable domain is DVKVTQSSRYLVKRTGEKVFLECVQDMDHENMFWYRQDPGLGLRLIYFSYDVKMKEKGDIPEGYSVSREKKERFSLILESASTNQTSMYLCALQPDGPYNEQFFGPGTRLTVL.